This T cell receptor beta chain was recovered during a study of beta chain features in type 1 diabetes. In regard to this clone: Its cognate antigen is unknown.

This CDR3 region has 16 residues. V gave up 5 bases and J gave up 7 bases; unmatched junction bases: 14. Germline V gene lookup returns CDR1 SGHTA and CDR2 FQGNSA. As every portion of the isolated RNA was reverse transcribed, the sequencing read expressed TCRB transcripts. Profiled with immunoSEQ multiplex PCR; TCRdb holds only in-frame clones, not every one. Here the sample spans about 280,000 clones, approximately 16% being singletons. Notes on the study in general: Any PCR bias toward short templates would affect both groups alike. In type 1 diabetes patients, VDJ junctions had fewer insertions; deletions at these junctions were more frequent. High TCR expression in some cells could lead to their over-representation in cDNA sequencing. All four CD4+ subsets from Type 1 diabetes patients carried moderately but significantly shorter TCRB CDR3s. In comparison with healthy donors, patients had naive, central memory and Treg TCRB repertoires that appeared more similar.

The V and J genes are TRBV7-2 and TRBJ2-7; the match to TRBD1 covers 10 bases. This TCR derives from a man aged 18 to 30 with type 1 diabetes. Sequenced material: naive CD4+ T cells from blood. The CDR3 protein is CASSRGGTGAVLEQYF. The CDR3 bases are TGTGCCAGCAGCAGAGGCGGGACAGGGGCCGTCTTGGAGCAGTACTTC.